The clone carrying this TCR beta chain came up many times. The sample is drawn from a study of T cells in Graves' hyperthyroidism and ophthalmopathy. The CDR3 covers 14 residues. Germline V gene data show CDR1 as SEHNR and CDR2 as FQNEAQ (reference sequence). V was pared by 0 bases and J by 3 bases, with 9 bases between. RNA transcripts served as the template for amplifying TCR beta CDR3 regions. The primer set for the first-round RT-PCR of the TCR CDR3 was HTBI. TCRdb reprocessed the multiplex PCR reads via MiXCR and lists one record per CDR3 protein. This sample yields roughly 500,000 distinct CDR3 sequences, of which approximately 13% are seen a single time; 4.5% to 6% belongs to the top ten.

This clonotype was obtained from a woman younger than 45 with Graves' hyperthyroidism that later progressed to Graves' ophthalmopathy. The chain combines TRBV7-9 with TRBJ2-7, with D perhaps TRBD2 (6 bases). Sequenced: blood. The CDR3 here is CASSLAGGIYEQYF. The CDR3 DNA reads as TGTGCCAGCAGCTTAGCGGGGGGAATCTACGAGCAGTACTTC.